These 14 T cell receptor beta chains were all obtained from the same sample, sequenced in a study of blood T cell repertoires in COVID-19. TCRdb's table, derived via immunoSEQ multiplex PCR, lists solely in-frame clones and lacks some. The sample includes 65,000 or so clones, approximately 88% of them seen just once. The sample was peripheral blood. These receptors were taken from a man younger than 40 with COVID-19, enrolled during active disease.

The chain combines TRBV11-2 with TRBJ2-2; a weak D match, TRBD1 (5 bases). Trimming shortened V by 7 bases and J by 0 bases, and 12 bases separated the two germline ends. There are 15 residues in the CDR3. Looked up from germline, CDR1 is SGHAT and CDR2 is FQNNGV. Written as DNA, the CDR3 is TGTGCCAGCACCCCTGGCAGGGCGAACACCGGGGAGCTGTTTTTT. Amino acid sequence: CASTPGRANTGELFF.

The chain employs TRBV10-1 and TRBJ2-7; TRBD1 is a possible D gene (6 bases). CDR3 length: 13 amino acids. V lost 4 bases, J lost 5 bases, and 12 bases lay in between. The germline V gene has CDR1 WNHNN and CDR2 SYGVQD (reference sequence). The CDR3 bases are TGCGCCAGCAGTGCGGTCAGGGACAACGAGCAGTACTTC. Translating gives CASSAVRDNEQYF.

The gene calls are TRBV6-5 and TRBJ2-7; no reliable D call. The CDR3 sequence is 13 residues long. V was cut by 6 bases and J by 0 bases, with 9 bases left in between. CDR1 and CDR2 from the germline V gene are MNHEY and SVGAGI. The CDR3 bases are TGTGCCAGCAGCCTAGAGAGCTCCTACGAGCAGTACTTC. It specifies CASSLESSYEQYF.

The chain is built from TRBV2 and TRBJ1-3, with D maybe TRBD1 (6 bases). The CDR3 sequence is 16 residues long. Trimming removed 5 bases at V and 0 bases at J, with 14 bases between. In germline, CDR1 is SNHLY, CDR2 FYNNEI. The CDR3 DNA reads TGTGCCAGCAGTCTACAGGGCCCGAGCTCTGGAAACACCATATATTTT. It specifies CASSLQGPSSGNTIYF.

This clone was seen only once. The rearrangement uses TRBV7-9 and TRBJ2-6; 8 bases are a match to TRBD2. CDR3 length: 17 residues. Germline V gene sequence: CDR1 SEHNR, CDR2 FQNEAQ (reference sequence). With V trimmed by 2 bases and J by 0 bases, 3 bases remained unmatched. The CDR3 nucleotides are TGTGCCAGCAGCTTACTCGGGGGGGTCTCTGGGGCCAACGTCCTGACTTTC. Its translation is CASSLLGGVSGANVLTF.

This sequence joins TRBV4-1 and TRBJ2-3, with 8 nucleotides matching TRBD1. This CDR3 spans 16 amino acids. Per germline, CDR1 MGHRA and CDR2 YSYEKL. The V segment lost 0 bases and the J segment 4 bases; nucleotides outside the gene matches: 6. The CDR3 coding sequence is TGCGCCAGCAGCCAAGAGAGGACAGGGTATGCAGATACGCAGTATTTT. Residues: CASSQERTGYADTQYF.

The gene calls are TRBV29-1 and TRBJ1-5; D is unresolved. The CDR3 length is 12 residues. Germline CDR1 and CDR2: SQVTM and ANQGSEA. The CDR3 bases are TGCAACTCCTACGCCGTCAATCAGCCCCAGCATTTT. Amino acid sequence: CNSYAVNQPQHF.

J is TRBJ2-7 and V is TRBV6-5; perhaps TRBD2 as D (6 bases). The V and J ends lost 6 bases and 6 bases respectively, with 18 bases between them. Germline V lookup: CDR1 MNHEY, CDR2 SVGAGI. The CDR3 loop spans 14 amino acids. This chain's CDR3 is CASSNTGEHSEQYF. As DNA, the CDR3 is TGTGCCAGCAGCAATACGGGGGAACATTCCGAGCAGTACTTC.

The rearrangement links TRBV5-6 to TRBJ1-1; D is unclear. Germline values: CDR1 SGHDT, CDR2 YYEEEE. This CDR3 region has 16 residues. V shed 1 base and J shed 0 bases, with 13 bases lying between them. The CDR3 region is CASSLMLEQMNTEAFF. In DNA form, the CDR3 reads TGTGCCAGCAGCTTGATGTTAGAACAGATGAACACTGAAGCTTTCTTT.

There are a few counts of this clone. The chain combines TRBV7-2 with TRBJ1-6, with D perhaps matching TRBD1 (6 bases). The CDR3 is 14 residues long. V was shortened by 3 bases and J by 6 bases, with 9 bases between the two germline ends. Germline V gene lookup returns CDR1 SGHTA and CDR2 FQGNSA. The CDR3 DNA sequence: TGTGCCAGCAGCTTTCAGGGGAGTAATTCACCCCTCCACTTT. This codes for CASSFQGSNSPLHF.

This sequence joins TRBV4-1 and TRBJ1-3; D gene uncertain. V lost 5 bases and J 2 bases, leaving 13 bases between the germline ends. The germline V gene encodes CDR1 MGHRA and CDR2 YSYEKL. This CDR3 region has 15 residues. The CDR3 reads CASSAVGGAGNTIYF. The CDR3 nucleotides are TGCGCCAGCAGCGCGGTTGGAGGAGCTGGAAACACCATATATTTT.

The CDR3 nucleotides are TGTGCCAGCAGTCCACAGGGGGGTTCACAGCCCCAGCATTTT. Translated, it gives CASSPQGGSQPQHF. This chain links TRBV28 with TRBJ1-5; TRBD1 agrees at 8 bases. The germline V gene encodes CDR1 MDHEN and CDR2 SYDVKM. V trimming: 5 bases; J trimming: 7 bases; junction bases outside the gene matches: 7. CDR3 length: 14 amino acids.

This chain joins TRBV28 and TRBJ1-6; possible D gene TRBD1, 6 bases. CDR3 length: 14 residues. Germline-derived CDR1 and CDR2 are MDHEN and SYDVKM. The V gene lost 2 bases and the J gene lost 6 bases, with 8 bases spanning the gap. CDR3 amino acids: CASSLIGGNSPLHF. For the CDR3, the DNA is TGTGCCAGCAGTTTAATAGGGGGTAATTCACCCCTCCACTTT.

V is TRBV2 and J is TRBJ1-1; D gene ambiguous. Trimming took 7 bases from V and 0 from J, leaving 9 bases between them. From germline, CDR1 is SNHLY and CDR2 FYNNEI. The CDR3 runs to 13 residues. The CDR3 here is CASTGELNTEAFF. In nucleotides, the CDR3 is TGTGCCAGCACCGGGGAATTGAACACTGAAGCTTTCTTT.